The 23 T cell receptor beta chains reported below all come from one sample, sequenced in a study of blood T cell repertoires in COVID-19. The data were produced by immunoSEQ multiplex PCR, yet TCRdb's version contains in-frame clones alone and is incomplete. The profile covers some 64,000 clones, with 65% to 80% appearing a single time and 15% to 20% taken by the ten largest. Sequencing was carried out using peripheral blood. These receptors all come from a man aged 55-75 years with acute or convalescent COVID-19.

The chain joins TRBV21-1 to TRBJ1-6. TRBV21-1 is marked as a pseudogene. The CDR3 is 17 residues long. The CDR3 loop reads CASSSRRTGEPCSPLHF. In nucleotides, the CDR3 is TGTGCCAGCAGCAGCCGCCGGACGGGGGAGCCGTGTTCACCCCTCCACTTT.

CDR3 sequence (DNA): TGTGCCAGCAGCCGCCAGGGAAACACCGGGGAGCTGTTTTTT. This gives the protein CASSRQGNTGELFF. V is TRBV3-1 (or the pseudogene TRBV3-2) and J is TRBJ2-2; a weak D match, TRBD1 (5 bases). This CDR3 has 14 amino acids. Between the trimmed V and J ends, which lost 4 bases and 2 bases, there was a span of 8 bases. Germline loops: CDR1 LGHDT, CDR2 YNNKEL (reference sequence).

This clone was observed a single time. The chain links TRBV11-1 to TRBJ2-1; a weak D match, TRBD2 (5 bases). Germline V gene sequence: CDR1 SGHAT, CDR2 FQDESV (reference sequence). The CDR3 runs 14 residues. V shed 7 bases and J shed 4 bases, with 14 bases lying between them. CDR3: CASTLTRGYNEQFF. In nucleotides, the CDR3 is TGTGCCAGCACCCTGACCCGCGGGTACAATGAGCAGTTCTTC.

This clone was picked up a small number of times. This chain joins TRBV5-1 and TRBJ1-1; D unclear. The length of the CDR3 is 15 residues. The V gene's germline CDR1 is SGHRS and CDR2 YFSETQ. V lost 0 bases to trimming and J lost 6 bases, with 15 bases between them. CDR3 DNA sequence: TGCGCCAGCAGCTTGGGATGGGTAGCAATGGCTGAAGCTTTCTTT. Translated: CASSLGWVAMAEAFF.

The rearrangement joins TRBV9 to TRBJ1-1; 9 bases line up with TRBD1. The V gene end was trimmed by 1 base and the J gene end by 4 bases; junction bases not matched to a gene: 2. Germline V gives CDR1 SGDLS, CDR2 YYNGEE. This CDR3 comprises 14 residues. The CDR3 region is CASSVTTGGTEAFF. The CDR3 DNA follows: TGTGCCAGCAGCGTAACGACAGGGGGCACTGAAGCTTTCTTT.

This clone was detected once. V is TRBV27 and J is TRBJ1-4; TRBD1 matches 7 bases. The germline CDR1 and CDR2 sequences are MNHEY and SMNVEV (reference sequence). This CDR3 is built from 14 residues. The ends lost 3 bases at V and 7 bases at J; junction bases unmatched: 5. CDR3: CASSFGRGVEKLFF. The CDR3, as DNA: TGTGCCAGCAGTTTCGGCAGGGGGGTTGAAAAACTGTTTTTT.

This chain links TRBV3-1 (or the pseudogene TRBV3-2) with TRBJ2-1; 16 bases are a match to TRBD2. J lost 8 bases, V lost 8 bases, and 3 bases had no gene match. This CDR3 region has 14 residues. Germline CDR1 reads LGHDT; CDR2 reads YNNKEL (reference sequence). The CDR3 DNA sequence: TGTGCCAGCTCGGGACTAGCGGGAGGGGATGAGCAGTTCTTC. Amino acid sequence: CASSGLAGGDEQFF.

The chain has TRBV18 and TRBJ2-1; 7 bases are shared with TRBD2. Unmatched junction bases numbered 3, after V lost 1 base and J lost 3 bases. In germline, CDR1 is KGHSH, CDR2 LQKENI. This CDR3 region has 15 residues. The CDR3 loop reads CASSPQSSGYNEQFF. Here the CDR3 DNA reads TGTGCCAGCTCACCACAGTCTAGCGGCTACAATGAGCAGTTCTTC.

V and J are TRBV27 and TRBJ2-7, with a weak D call TRBD1 (5 bases). V lost 5 bases, J lost 0 bases, and 8 bases lay in between. Germline assignment: CDR1 MNHEY and CDR2 SMNVEV (reference sequence). CDR3 size: 13 residues. The CDR3 spells CASSPTASYEQYF. CDR3 DNA: TGTGCCAGCAGTCCGACAGCCTCCTACGAGCAGTACTTC.

V is TRBV19 and J is TRBJ2-7; 10 bases line up with TRBD2. The trim removed 5 bases at V and 5 bases at J, leaving 9 bases unmatched. The CDR3 loop spans 15 amino acids. The germline V gene encodes CDR1 LNHDA and CDR2 SQIVND (reference sequence). CDR3 amino acids: CASSAKAGGTDEQYF. The CDR3 DNA sequence: TGTGCCAGTAGTGCAAAAGCGGGAGGGACGGACGAGCAGTACTTC. The full variable domain, completed using reference TRBV19 and TRBJ2-7, is DGGITQSPKYLFRKEGQNVTLSCEQNLNHDAMYWYRQDPGQGLRLIYYSQIVNDFQKGDIAEGYSVSREKKESFPLTVTSAQKNPTAFYLCASSAKAGGTDEQYFGPGTRLTVT.

This chain joins TRBV10-1 and TRBJ2-3, with TRBD2 identical over 8 bases. Germline assignment: CDR1 WNHNN and CDR2 SYGVQD (reference sequence). The CDR3 contains 14 residues. V was pared by 3 bases and J by 4 bases, with 3 bases of the junction left unmatched. CDR3 sequence: CASSESGGADTQYF. For the CDR3, the DNA is TGCGCCAGCAGTGAATCGGGGGGGGCAGATACGCAGTATTTT.

This clone occurred a few times. The rearrangement links TRBV2 to TRBJ2-1; TRBD2 matches 13 bases. Germline V gives CDR1 SNHLY, CDR2 FYNNEI. V dropped 7 bases and J dropped 9; count of bases not matched to a gene: 9. The CDR3 runs to 15 residues. DNA for the CDR3: TGTGCCAGCACCCTAGGACTAGCGGGAGATTTTGAGCAGTTCTTC. Residues: CASTLGLAGDFEQFF.

Worth noting for this clone: Other DNA sequences from this sample encode an identical CDR3 as well. This chain connects TRBV5-1 to TRBJ2-7; possible D gene TRBD2, 6 bases. The length of the CDR3 is 13 residues. Between the trimmed V and J ends, which lost 5 bases and 0 bases, there was a span of 9 bases. The germline CDR1 and CDR2 sequences are SGHRS and YFSETQ. The CDR3 spells CASSPGSSYEQYF. The DNA for the CDR3 is TGCGCCAGCAGTCCCGGGAGCTCCTACGAGCAGTACTTC.

This chain connects TRBV20-1 to TRBJ2-1; D gene unclear. The CDR3 consists of 10 residues. CDR1 and CDR2 from the germline V gene are DFQATT and SNEGSKA (reference sequence). The V gene lost 6 bases and the J gene lost 6 bases, with 6 bases spanning the gap. The CDR3 loop is CSARSNEQFF. CDR3 sequence (DNA): TGCAGTGCAAGGAGCAATGAGCAGTTCTTC.

This clone was observed a few times. The genes are TRBV18 and TRBJ2-1, with 11 bases that match TRBD2. V lost 4 bases, J lost 4 bases, and 3 bases stayed unmatched. The CDR3 loop spans 15 amino acids. The germline CDR1 and CDR2 sequences are KGHSH and LQKENI. The CDR3 sequence: CASSLGTSGYNEQFF. The CDR3 region has the DNA TGTGCCAGCTCACTTGGGACTAGCGGATACAATGAGCAGTTCTTC.

CDR3 in amino acids: CASSQVTSGRYQSYNEQFF. DNA of the CDR3: TGCGCCAGCAGCCAAGTGACTAGCGGGAGGTACCAATCTTACAATGAGCAGTTCTTC. The chain uses TRBV4-3 and TRBJ2-1; 13 bases line up with TRBD2. Germline V gene data show CDR1 as LGHNA and CDR2 as YSLEER. This CDR3 comprises 19 residues. V lost 1 base and J lost 4; bases outside the gene matches: 10.

As concerns this clone: Just one base apart from a much larger clone, this may be a read error. The chain combines TRBV6-5 with TRBJ2-7; TRBD1 matches at 9 bases. Losses at the gene ends were 6 bases for V and 1 base for J; bases not matched to a gene: 4. This CDR3 is built from 14 residues. CDR1 and CDR2 from the germline V gene are MNHEY and SVGAGI. CDR3 sequence (DNA): TGTGCCAGCAGCCCCGGGACAGGGTCCTACGAGCAGTACTTC. This sequence encodes CASSPGTGSYEQYF.

J is TRBJ2-7 and V is TRBV10-3, with TRBD1 as a possible D gene (6 bases). Germline lookup yields CDR1 ENHRY and CDR2 SYGVKD. The V gene lost 2 bases and the J gene lost 2 bases, with 10 bases spanning the gap. The CDR3 has 14 residues. The DNA of the CDR3 is TGTGCCATCAGTGAGCAGGGGCTGACCTACGAGCAGTACTTC. Amino acids: CAISEQGLTYEQYF.

This clone has more than one count but fewer than ten. V gene TRBV5-6 combines with J gene TRBJ1-6; 7 nucleotides line up with TRBD1. Germline CDR1 reads SGHDT; CDR2 reads YYEEEE. This CDR3 region has 16 residues. Unmatched junction bases numbered 11, after V lost 4 bases and J lost 7 bases. The CDR3 spells CASSPLRGQMNSPLHF. Written as DNA, the CDR3 is TGTGCCAGCAGCCCCCTCCGGGGACAGATGAATTCACCCCTCCACTTT.

The chain links TRBV3-1 (or the pseudogene TRBV3-2) to TRBJ2-6; a possible D gene is TRBD1 (7 bases). The CDR3 consists of 18 residues. Germline V gene lookup returns CDR1 LGHDT and CDR2 YNNKEL (reference sequence). V lost 4 bases, J lost 0 bases, and 16 bases lay in between. The CDR3 sequence: CASSPWRGQLSGANVLTF. In DNA, the CDR3 is TGTGCCAGCAGCCCTTGGAGGGGACAGCTCTCTGGGGCCAACGTCCTGACTTTC.

The gene calls are TRBV5-1 and TRBJ2-3; 11 nucleotides align to TRBD2. Trimming took 0 bases from V and 0 from J; bases not matched to a gene: 0. This CDR3 has 16 residues. Germline loops: CDR1 SGHRS, CDR2 YFSETQ. The CDR3: CASSLGTSGSTDTQYF. The CDR3 DNA reads as TGCGCCAGCAGCTTGGGGACTAGCGGGAGCACAGATACGCAGTATTTT.

The rearrangement links TRBV7-2 to TRBJ2-7, with D perhaps TRBD1 (7 bases). The length of the CDR3 is 15 residues. Germline loops: CDR1 SGHTA, CDR2 FQGNSA. Trimming cost V 5 bases and J 2 bases, with 16 bases left between them. CDR3 in DNA: TGTGCCAGCAGCCCCCTGGGCAGGGGGGCCTACGAGCAGTACTTC. This sequence encodes CASSPLGRGAYEQYF.

This clone was seen only a few times. J is TRBJ2-1 and V is TRBV7-3; D is perhaps TRBD2 (5 bases). This CDR3 is built from 16 residues. V shed 4 bases and J shed 0 bases, with 13 bases lying between them. In germline, CDR1 is SGHTA, CDR2 FQGTGA. The CDR3 protein is CASSSPQRNSYNEQFF. The CDR3 region has the DNA TGTGCCAGCAGCTCCCCTCAGCGGAACTCCTACAATGAGCAGTTCTTC.